This TCR beta chain was captured in a study of molecular identifiers for immune sequencing clone quantification. Worth noting for this clonotype: Its antigen is currently unknown. This sequence may be a read error, since a much larger clone differs from it by one base.

TCRdb processed the PCR reads anew with MiXCR; each CDR3 protein has one entry. The sample holds about 97,000 distinct CDR3 sequences, approximately 24% seen once. Whole-study findings and limits: Underestimation of highly expanded clone sizes could arise where identical TCR molecules share a barcode. Whereas clones above 20 RNA copies held under 1% of naive-cell molecules, they held over 97% of effector molecules.

Trimming at V came to 5 bases and at J to 6 bases, leaving 15 bases not matched to a gene. This CDR3 comprises 16 residues. The V gene's germline CDR1 is MNHEY and CDR2 SVGAGI. The receptor was derived from a human donor in good health. Some libraries in this study had Jurkat cell RNA spiked in. V usage is TRBV6-5 and J usage is TRBJ2-7; TRBD1 matches 8 bases. Sequences were obtained from naive CD8+ T cells from blood, with Jurkat cell RNA spiked in. Specified subset: FACS-sorted CD8+CD4-CCR7+CD45RA+ naive T cells. CDR3 nucleotides: TGTGCCAGCAGTGCGAACCCCAGGACAGGGCTCTCCGAGCAGTACTTC. Amino acids: CASSANPRTGLSEQYF.